These 17 T cell receptor beta chains originate from one sample sequenced in a study of cytomegalovirus exposure and HLA in healthy donors. Both 60 Vbeta primers and 13 Jbeta primers went into the PCR. TCRdb's table, derived via immunoSEQ multiplex PCR, lists solely in-frame clones and lacks some. Of 180,000 or so clones detected, 70% to 90% appear once; the ten largest clones hold approximately 8.5%. Sequences were obtained from PBMCs. The receptors stem from a man aged 18 to 30 in good health and CMV-seropositive.

This clone was recorded a few times. The chain links TRBV2 to TRBJ2-3; TRBD2 agrees at 7 bases. Germline V CDR1 and CDR2: SNHLY, FYNNEI. The V gene end was trimmed by 5 bases and the J gene end by 6 bases; junction bases not matched to a gene: 11. The CDR3 sequence is 15 residues long. CDR3 sequence (DNA): TGTGCCAGCAGTCAGGGAAACGGGGGAGGGGATACGCAGTATTTT. Encoded protein: CASSQGNGGGDTQYF.

The rearrangement joins TRBV19 to TRBJ2-7; 11 positions agree with TRBD1. V was clipped by 5 bases and J by 4 bases; unmatched bases: 4. CDR1 is LNHDA and CDR2 is SQIVND in the germline V gene (reference sequence). This CDR3 has 14 amino acids. The DNA of the CDR3 is TGTGCCAGTAGTGGCTGGGACAGGGGGTACGAGCAGTACTTC. It specifies CASSGWDRGYEQYF.

The chain carries TRBV18 and TRBJ2-7; possibly TRBD2 for D (6 bases). V was clipped by 2 bases and J by 4 bases, with 12 bases between them. The CDR3 is 14 residues long. Germline CDR1 is KGHSH and CDR2 is LQKENI. The CDR3 loop reads CASSPGGVIYEQYF. Here the CDR3 DNA reads TGTGCCAGCTCACCAGGCGGGGTAATTTACGAGCAGTACTTC.

This rearrangement joins TRBV7-2 to TRBJ1-6; D is unclear. CDR1 is SGHTA and CDR2 is FQGNSA in the germline V gene. The germline V and J ends were trimmed by 5 bases and 0 bases, with 14 bases remaining between them. The CDR3 totals 17 residues. Here the CDR3 reads CASSATPVLSYNSPLHF. Here the CDR3 DNA reads TGTGCCAGCAGCGCAACACCCGTCCTCTCCTATAATTCACCCCTCCACTTT.

A single count supports this clone. The V call is TRBV28, the J call TRBJ2-3, with a weak D call TRBD1 (5 bases). This CDR3 is built from 15 residues. Trimming pared 6 bases from V and 2 bases from J, leaving 15 bases between. Per the germline V gene, CDR1 is MDHEN and CDR2 is SYDVKM. The CDR3 DNA sequence: TGTGCCAGCAGATCCGGACAAGAATTCACAGATACGCAGTATTTT. Encoded protein: CASRSGQEFTDTQYF.

The table lists this clone with a few counts. This chain links TRBV7-9 with TRBJ1-6; D is ambiguous. The CDR3 has 13 residues. V was trimmed by 1 base and J by 6 bases, leaving 4 bases between them. Germline V gene lookup returns CDR1 SEHNR and CDR2 FQNEAQ (reference sequence). CDR3 bases: TGTGCCAGCAGCTTAGACGGTAATTCACCCCTCCACTTT. Translating it yields CASSLDGNSPLHF.

The gene calls are TRBV5-1 and TRBJ2-5; D might be TRBD2 (5 bases). Germline CDR1 and CDR2: SGHRS and YFSETQ. CDR3 length: 14 residues. Trimming removed 0 bases from V and 2 bases from J, with 8 bases in between. For the CDR3, the DNA is TGCGCCAGCAGCTTGGCTAGCATGCAAGAGACCCAGTACTTC. Translated: CASSLASMQETQYF. Using reference TRBV5-1 and TRBJ2-5 for the parts outside the CDR3, the full variable domain is KAGVTQTPRYLIKTRGQQVTLSCSPISGHRSVSWYQQTPGQGLQFLFEYFSETQRNKGNFPGRFSGRQFSNSRSEMNVSTLELGDSALYLCASSLASMQETQYFGPGTRLLVL.

In nucleotides, the CDR3 is TGTGCCAGCGAAGTCGGCACGCGGGGGACTGAAGCTTTCTTT. Its protein is CASEVGTRGTEAFF. The rearrangement uses TRBV2 and TRBJ1-1, with D possibly TRBD1 on 5 matching bases. CDR3 length: 14 amino acids. Trimming removed 8 bases from V and 5 bases from J, with 18 bases in between. The germline CDR1 and CDR2 sequences are SNHLY and FYNNEI.

V is TRBV4-3 and J is TRBJ1-3; 7 nucleotides match TRBD1. Trimming cost V 0 bases and J 4 bases; bases outside gene matches: 3. Germline CDR1 LGHNA, CDR2 YSLEER. The CDR3 is 15 residues long. The CDR3 bases are TGCGCCAGCAGCCAAGATCCGGGACAGGGAAACACCATATATTTT. Translated, it gives CASSQDPGQGNTIYF.

This chain links TRBV5-1 with TRBJ2-2, with TRBD2 matching 9 bases. CDR3 length: 16 residues. V shed 6 bases, J shed 4 bases, and the junction held 10 bases outside the gene matches. Per germline, CDR1 SGHRS and CDR2 YFSETQ. CDR3 DNA sequence: TGCGCCAGCAACTGGGCCTCAGCGGGGGGCACCGGGGAGCTGTTTTTT. Translation gives CASNWASAGGTGELFF.

The chain couples TRBV5-1 to TRBJ1-1, with 11 nucleotides matching TRBD1. Germline V gene sequence: CDR1 SGHRS, CDR2 YFSETQ. Trimming took 7 bases from V and 7 from J; bases not matched to a gene: 24. This CDR3 has 19 residues. The CDR3 reads CASQHPTLGTGGFLGEAFF. CDR3 coding DNA: TGCGCCAGCCAACACCCCACCCTAGGGACAGGGGGGTTTCTTGGTGAAGCTTTCTTT. Based on the CDR3 plus reference TRBV5-1 and TRBJ1-1, the full variable domain is KAGVTQTPRYLIKTRGQQVTLSCSPISGHRSVSWYQQTPGQGLQFLFEYFSETQRNKGNFPGRFSGRQFSNSRSEMNVSTLELGDSALYLCASQHPTLGTGGFLGEAFFGQGTRLTVV.

V usage is TRBV7-2 and J usage is TRBJ2-7; TRBD1 aligns across 10 bases. V lost 6 bases and J lost 2; bases outside the gene matches: 10. The CDR3 has 16 amino acids. Per the germline V gene, CDR1 is SGHTA and CDR2 is FQGNSA. For the CDR3, the DNA is TGTGCCAGCAGGTATAAGACAGGGGGCGGCCCCTACGAGCAGTACTTC. It translates to CASRYKTGGGPYEQYF.

This chain links TRBV13 with TRBJ1-1, with D unresolved. Trimming stripped 10 bases from V and 3 bases from J, with 18 bases between. Germline CDR1 reads PRHDT; CDR2 reads FYEKMQ (reference sequence). CDR3 length: 14 residues. CDR3 sequence (DNA): TGTGCCACCTCCCCCCCTGAGGCGGACACTGAAGCTTTCTTT. It is translated as CATSPPEADTEAFF.

The rearrangement links TRBV7-3 to TRBJ2-1, with TRBD2 identical over 13 bases. The CDR3 extends over 16 amino acids. Germline CDR1 and CDR2: SGHTA and FQGTGA. V shed 5 bases, J shed 3 bases, and the junction held 4 bases outside the gene matches. The CDR3, as DNA: TGTGCCAGCAGCGCGGGACTAGCGGGGAACTACAATGAGCAGTTCTTC. Amino acids: CASSAGLAGNYNEQFF.

Turning to this clone: The sample holds other DNA sequences that translate to the same CDR3. The V gene is TRBV18, the J gene TRBJ2-7; maybe TRBD1 (6 bases). CDR1 and CDR2 (germline): KGHSH, LQKENI. CDR3 length: 15 residues. V was shortened by 4 bases and J by 2 bases, with 15 bases between the two germline ends. The DNA of the CDR3 is TGTGCCAGCTCACACGGAGCAGGGGCGGCCTACGAGCAGTACTTC. Translating gives CASSHGAGAAYEQYF.

The genes are TRBV7-2 and TRBJ1-1; 9 bases align to TRBD1. CDR1 and CDR2 from the germline V gene are SGHTA and FQGNSA. Germline trimming cut 5 bases from V and 5 bases from J; bases unmatched to any gene: 6. The CDR3 is 14 amino acids. The CDR3 loop is CASSAQGAQTEAFF. In nucleotides, the CDR3 is TGTGCCAGCAGCGCACAGGGGGCGCAGACTGAAGCTTTCTTT.

This clone has just a few counts. Here the CDR3 DNA reads TGCGCCAGCAGCCAAGTACCGGGGGATAGCAATCAGCCCCAGCATTTT. This codes for CASSQVPGDSNQPQHF. The V gene is TRBV4-1, the J gene TRBJ1-5; weak D call: TRBD1 (5 bases). CDR1 and CDR2 (germline): MGHRA, YSYEKL. This CDR3 has 16 amino acids. The germline V and J ends were trimmed by 1 base and 0 bases, with 10 bases remaining between them.